This entry lists 24 T cell receptor beta chains sequenced from one sample in a study of blood T cell repertoires in COVID-19. The protocol was immunoSEQ multiplex PCR, while the TCRdb copy is restricted to in-frame clones and leaves out a portion. Among 300,000 to 400,000 clones listed, over 80% were seen once. Sequences were obtained from peripheral blood. The source is a man between 25 and 39 years old with COVID-19, enrolled during active disease.

The chain combines TRBV5-1 with TRBJ1-4; 7 bases fit TRBD1. After removal of 3 bases from V and 7 bases from J, the junction contained 9 bases not matched to a gene. The CDR3 loop spans 15 amino acids. The V gene's germline CDR1 is SGHRS and CDR2 YFSETQ. The CDR3 DNA is TGCGCCAGCAGCTACCTTGACAGGGCTAGTGAAAAACTGTTTTTT. Amino acids: CASSYLDRASEKLFF.

This chain joins TRBV7-9 and TRBJ2-2; D not certain. Trimming pared 3 bases from V and 8 bases from J, leaving 4 bases between. The CDR3 spans 11 residues. Looked up from germline, CDR1 is SEHNR and CDR2 is FQNEAQ (reference sequence). The CDR3 here is CASSFEGELFF. The CDR3 nucleotides read TGTGCCAGCAGCTTCGAGGGGGAGCTGTTTTTT.

J is TRBJ2-3 and V is TRBV28, with 8 bases aligning to TRBD1. In germline, CDR1 is MDHEN, CDR2 SYDVKM. The CDR3 totals 17 residues. The trim removed 4 bases at V and 2 bases at J, leaving 11 bases unmatched. The CDR3, as DNA: TGTGCCAGCAGTTCGCTGTCGGACAGGGAGGCCACAGATACGCAGTATTTT. It encodes CASSSLSDREATDTQYF. The variable domain in full, completed from reference TRBV28 and TRBJ2-3, reads DVKVTQSSRYLVKRTGEKVFLECVQDMDHENMFWYRQDPGLGLRLIYFSYDVKMKEKGDIPEGYSVSREKKERFSLILESASTNQTSMYLCASSSLSDREATDTQYFGPGTRLTVL.

This clone was counted between two and nine times. The chain carries TRBV7-2 and TRBJ2-1; 10 nucleotides agree with TRBD1. V dropped 5 bases and J dropped 4; count of bases not matched to a gene: 14. The germline gives CDR1 SGHTA, CDR2 FQGNSA. CDR3 length equals 18 residues. The DNA of the CDR3 is TGTGCCAGCAGCGCGGACGGGACAGGGGCCCCCAATTACAATGAGCAGTTCTTC. This gives the protein CASSADGTGAPNYNEQFF.

The chain couples TRBV5-1 to TRBJ2-3, with 11 bases matching TRBD2. The trim removed 4 bases at V and 5 bases at J, leaving 9 bases unmatched. CDR3 size: 16 residues. Germline V CDR1 and CDR2: SGHRS, YFSETQ. CDR3 protein: CASSGTSGRVVDTQYF. The DNA for the CDR3 is TGCGCCAGCAGCGGAACTAGCGGGAGAGTAGTAGATACGCAGTATTTT.

The chain uses TRBV28 and TRBJ1-1, with D tentatively TRBD1 (5 bases). V lost 4 bases, J lost 2 bases, and 11 bases lay in between. The CDR3 covers 14 residues. CDR1 and CDR2 (germline): MDHEN, SYDVKM. The CDR3 protein is CASSYGGLNTEAFF. The CDR3 DNA is TGTGCCAGCAGTTATGGGGGACTTAACACTGAAGCTTTCTTT.

The CDR3 region is CAWSVDRASQYSNQPQHF. The CDR3 coding sequence is TGTGCCTGGAGTGTTGACAGGGCGTCCCAATATAGCAATCAGCCCCAGCATTTT. This chain links TRBV30 with TRBJ1-5; 7 bases agree with TRBD1. The CDR3 runs 18 residues. Germline CDR1 and CDR2: GTSNPN and SVGIG (reference sequence). The trim removed 0 bases at V and 0 bases at J, leaving 11 bases unmatched.

Only one count was recorded for this clone. The rearrangement joins TRBV29-1 to TRBJ1-2; TRBD1 might be the D (5 bases). Germline V gene sequence: CDR1 SQVTM, CDR2 ANQGSEA. V was cut by 6 bases and J by 8 bases, with 19 bases left in between. The length of the CDR3 is 13 residues. The CDR3 nucleotides are TGCAGCGTCGGACCTCTGCAGGGCGGCGGCTACACCTTC. Its protein is CSVGPLQGGGYTF. Complete variable domain (other parts from reference TRBV29-1 and TRBJ1-2): SAVISQKPSRDICQRGTSLTIQCQVDSQVTMMFWYRQQPGQSLTLIATANQGSEATYESGFVIDKFPISRPNLTFSTLTVSNMSPEDSSIYLCSVGPLQGGGYTFGSGTRLTVV.

The chain links TRBV28 to TRBJ2-5; 7 positions match TRBD1. The V and J ends lost 8 bases and 4 bases, in that order; junction bases with no gene match: 4. Germline V gives CDR1 MDHEN, CDR2 SYDVKM. There are 12 residues in the CDR3. The CDR3 sequence is CASVGQRETQYF. The CDR3, as DNA: TGTGCCAGCGTGGGACAGAGAGAGACCCAGTACTTC.

This chain connects TRBV2 to TRBJ1-1; 10 nucleotides match TRBD1. This CDR3 comprises 17 residues. Trimming at V came to 0 bases and at J to 6 bases, leaving 10 bases not matched to a gene. From germline, CDR1 is SNHLY and CDR2 FYNNEI. CDR3 region: CASSEADRGLRLSEAFF. The CDR3 DNA follows: TGTGCCAGCAGTGAAGCAGACAGGGGGCTGCGTTTATCTGAAGCTTTCTTT.

This clone appeared a few times. The chain joins TRBV28 to TRBJ1-1, with 8 bases that match TRBD1. V lost 5 bases, J lost 12 bases, and 17 bases stayed unmatched. In germline, CDR1 is MDHEN, CDR2 SYDVKM. This CDR3 has 15 amino acids. The chain's CDR3 is CASSLPSGQATETFF. The CDR3 DNA follows: TGTGCCAGCAGTCTCCCATCGGGACAGGCGACCGAAACTTTCTTT. The entire variable domain, with the rest obtained from reference TRBV28 and TRBJ1-1, is as follows: DVKVTQSSRYLVKRTGEKVFLECVQDMDHENMFWYRQDPGLGLRLIYFSYDVKMKEKGDIPEGYSVSREKKERFSLILESASTNQTSMYLCASSLPSGQATETFFGQGTRLTVV.

The gene calls are TRBV6-6 and TRBJ2-7; TRBD2 matches 12 bases. CDR3 size: 15 residues. Per the germline V gene, CDR1 is MNHNY and CDR2 is SVGAGI (reference sequence). V lost 7 bases, J lost 5 bases, and 9 bases stayed unmatched. CDR3 sequence (DNA): TGTGCCAGCACTCACCTAGCGGGAGGGCCGGACGAGCAGTACTTC. Residues: CASTHLAGGPDEQYF.

V is TRBV18 and J is TRBJ2-2; D remains unclear. Germline CDR1 and CDR2: KGHSH and LQKENI. V was cut by 3 bases and J by 5 bases, with 4 bases left in between. The CDR3 is made up of 12 amino acids. In DNA, the CDR3 is TGTGCCAGCTCACCCCCAACCGGGGAGCTGTTTTTT. Translating gives CASSPPTGELFF.

The chain employs TRBV27 and TRBJ2-1; TRBD2 is a possible D gene (7 bases). This CDR3 is built from 15 residues. Germline values: CDR1 MNHEY, CDR2 SMNVEV (reference sequence). Trimming cost V 9 bases and J 7 bases, with 22 bases left between them. CDR3 in amino acids: CASKRGGQVGNEQFF. For the CDR3, the DNA is TGTGCCAGTAAAAGGGGGGGGCAGGTGGGGAATGAGCAGTTCTTC.

V and J are TRBV28 and TRBJ1-6, with D tentatively TRBD1 (6 bases). Trimming shortened V by 3 bases and J by 9 bases, and 18 bases separated the two germline ends. CDR3 length: 16 residues. CDR1 is MDHEN, CDR2 SYDVKM, per germline. The CDR3 sequence is CASSFPAGQGSSPLHF. As DNA, the CDR3 is TGTGCCAGCAGTTTCCCGGCAGGTCAGGGGAGTTCACCCCTCCACTTT.

The chain links TRBV28 to TRBJ2-7; 7 nucleotides align to TRBD2. The CDR3 sequence is 13 residues long. Per germline, CDR1 MDHEN and CDR2 SYDVKM. V was clipped by 1 base and J by 6 bases; unmatched bases: 3. CDR3 region: CASSLLSGGEQYF. The CDR3 DNA follows: TGTGCCAGCAGTTTATTATCGGGAGGCGAGCAGTACTTC.

The chain joins TRBV7-9 to TRBJ2-7; weak D call: TRBD1 (6 bases). V dropped 5 bases and J dropped 6 bases, with 14 bases sitting between them. CDR3 length: 13 residues. Germline V CDR1 and CDR2: SEHNR, FQNEAQ (reference sequence). CDR3 in DNA: TGTGCCAGCAGCCCCAGGACAGCGACCGAGCAGTACTTC. Its protein product is CASSPRTATEQYF.

The rearrangement uses TRBV27 and TRBJ1-6; 8 nucleotides line up with TRBD1. CDR1 is MNHEY, CDR2 SMNVEV, per germline (reference sequence). Trimming removed 3 bases from V and 10 bases from J; junction bases left unmatched: 8. The CDR3 is made up of 15 amino acids. The CDR3 nucleotides are TGTGCCAGCAGTTTCGCAACAGGGGGTGACTCACCCCTCCACTTT. Translation: CASSFATGGDSPLHF.

The chain recombines TRBV7-6 with TRBJ2-5, with 11 bases fitting TRBD2. Germline CDR1 reads SGHVS; CDR2 reads FNYEAQ. CDR3 length equals 18 residues. J gave up 0 bases and V 3 bases, and 9 bases lay outside the gene matches. The CDR3: CASSFGGLADLYQETQYF. The CDR3 coding sequence is TGTGCCAGCAGCTTTGGGGGACTAGCGGACTTGTACCAAGAGACCCAGTACTTC.

The gene calls are TRBV5-1 and TRBJ2-5; D ambiguous. Germline CDR1 and CDR2: SGHRS and YFSETQ. The germline V and J ends were trimmed by 0 bases and 1 base, with 10 bases remaining between them. The CDR3 spans 15 residues. Here the CDR3 DNA reads TGCGCCAGCAGCTTGGGATCGGTCTCCCAAGAGACCCAGTACTTC. Translating gives CASSLGSVSQETQYF.

This sequence joins TRBV29-1 and TRBJ2-2; D is unresolved. This CDR3 has 14 residues. Trimming took 7 bases from V and 1 from J, leaving 13 bases between them. Looked up from germline, CDR1 is SQVTM and CDR2 is ANQGSEA. The CDR3 region has the DNA TGCAGCGCATACACAGAGATGAACACCGGGGAGCTGTTTTTT. Protein sequence: CSAYTEMNTGELFF.

The chain joins TRBV19 to TRBJ1-5, with 7 positions matching TRBD1. The CDR3 has 18 residues. Trimming took 4 bases from V and 2 from J; bases not matched to a gene: 14. Germline CDR1 is LNHDA and CDR2 is SQIVND (reference sequence). Written as DNA, the CDR3 is TGTGCCAGTAGTAGAAGTTGGGTTGTAGGGGGCGGCAATCAGCCCCAGCATTTT. Its protein product is CASSRSWVVGGGNQPQHF.

The CDR3 loop is CASSPPSGIQETQYF. CDR3 DNA: TGTGCCAGCTCACCACCATCAGGAATCCAAGAGACCCAGTACTTC. The chain is built from TRBV18 and TRBJ2-5; D call uncertain. V shed 0 bases and J shed 1 base, with 9 bases lying between them. From germline, CDR1 is KGHSH and CDR2 LQKENI. There are 15 residues in the CDR3.

The chain uses TRBV29-1 and TRBJ2-7, with 8 bases matching TRBD1. The ends lost 2 bases at V and 0 bases at J; junction bases unmatched: 3. From germline, CDR1 is SQVTM and CDR2 ANQGSEA. CDR3 length: 14 residues. Here the CDR3 DNA reads TGCAGCGTTGAACTCAGGGGGCCCTCCTACGAGCAGTACTTC. Its translation: CSVELRGPSYEQYF.